This is a list of T cell receptor beta chains from one sample in a study of blood T cells in healthy people across ages. TCRdb processed the 5' RACE reads anew with MiXCR; each CDR3 protein has one entry. The data show about 640,000 distinct CDR3 sequences, approximately 59% seen once. Sample: blood. All receptors come from a man in his 60s in good health. Both conserved end residues are part of each CDR3. D genes are given only for firm matches.

V	J	D	CDR3
TRBV12-3/TRBV12-4	TRBJ2-3	.	CASSLDWSRGQYF
TRBV7-9	TRBJ1-2	.	CASSRHGAGYTF
TRBV20-1	TRBJ2-5	.	CSARDFRQGGQETQYF
TRBV28	TRBJ2-7	TRBD2	CASSPWTSDEQYF
TRBV5-6	TRBJ2-5	TRBD2	CARSSTAGAGETQYF
TRBV7-9	.	TRBD2	CASSLVGWGGGLPTQYF
TRBV3-1	TRBJ2-4	.	CASSPTELAKNIQYF
TRBV12-3/TRBV12-4	TRBJ2-1	TRBD2	CASSRGGRDEQFF
TRBV3-1	TRBJ1-2	.	CASSQDAGYGYTF
TRBV5-1	TRBJ2-1	.	CASSFNQNSDEQFF
TRBV2	TRBJ1-1	.	CASSVYTEAFF
TRBV3-1	TRBJ1-1	.	CASSQERRWGSGTEAFF
TRBV20-1	TRBJ2-5	TRBD2	CSARDGAGVQETQYF